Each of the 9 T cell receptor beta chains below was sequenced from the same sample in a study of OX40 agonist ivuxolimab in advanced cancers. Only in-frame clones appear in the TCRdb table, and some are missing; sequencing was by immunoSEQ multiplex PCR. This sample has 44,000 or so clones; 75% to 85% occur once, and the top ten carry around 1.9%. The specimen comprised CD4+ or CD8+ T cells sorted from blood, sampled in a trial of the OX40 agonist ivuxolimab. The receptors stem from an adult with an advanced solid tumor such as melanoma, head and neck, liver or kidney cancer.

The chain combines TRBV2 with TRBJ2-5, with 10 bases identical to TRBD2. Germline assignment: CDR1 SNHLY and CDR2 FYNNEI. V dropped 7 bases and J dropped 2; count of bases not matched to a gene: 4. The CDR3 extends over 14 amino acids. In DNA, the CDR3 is TGTGCCAGCACTAGCGGGGGACCACAAGAGACCCAGTACTTC. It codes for CASTSGGPQETQYF.

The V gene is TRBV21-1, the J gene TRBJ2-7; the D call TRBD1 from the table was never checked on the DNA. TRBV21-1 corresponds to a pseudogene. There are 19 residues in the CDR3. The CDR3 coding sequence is TGTGCCAGCAGCAAAGCTCAATCCCGGGACAGGTTTCATTCCTACGAGCAGTACTTC. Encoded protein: CASSKAQSRDRFHSYEQYF.

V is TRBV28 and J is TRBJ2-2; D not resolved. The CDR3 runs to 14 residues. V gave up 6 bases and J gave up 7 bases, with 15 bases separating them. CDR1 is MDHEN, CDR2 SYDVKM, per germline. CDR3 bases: TGTGCCAGCAGCCCTCAAGGCGGCGGCGGGGAGCTGTTTTTT. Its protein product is CASSPQGGGGELFF.

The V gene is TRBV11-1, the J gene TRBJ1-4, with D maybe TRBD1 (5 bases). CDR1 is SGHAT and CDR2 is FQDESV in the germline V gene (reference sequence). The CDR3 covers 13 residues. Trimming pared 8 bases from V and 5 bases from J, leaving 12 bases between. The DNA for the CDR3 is TGTGCCAGCGCCAGGGACGGGAATGAAAAACTGTTTTTT. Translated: CASARDGNEKLFF. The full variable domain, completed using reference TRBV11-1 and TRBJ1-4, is EAEVAQSPRYKITEKSQAVAFWCDPISGHATLYWYRQILGQGPELLVQFQDESVVDDSQLPKDRFSAERLKGVDSTLKIQPAELGDSAMYLCASARDGNEKLFFGSGTQLSVL.

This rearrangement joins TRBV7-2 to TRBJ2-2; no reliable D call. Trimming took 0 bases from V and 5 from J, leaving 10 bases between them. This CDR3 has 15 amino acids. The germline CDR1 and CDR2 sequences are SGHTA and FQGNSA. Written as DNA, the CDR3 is TGTGCCAGCAGCTTAGCAGGGCTCCTGACCGGGGAGCTGTTTTTT. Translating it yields CASSLAGLLTGELFF. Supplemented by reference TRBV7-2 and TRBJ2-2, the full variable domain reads GAGVSQSPSNKVTEKGKDVELRCDPISGHTALYWYRQSLGQGLEFLIYFQGNSAPDKSGLPSDRFSAERTGGSVSTLTIQRTQQEDSAVYLCASSLAGLLTGELFFGEGSRLTVL.

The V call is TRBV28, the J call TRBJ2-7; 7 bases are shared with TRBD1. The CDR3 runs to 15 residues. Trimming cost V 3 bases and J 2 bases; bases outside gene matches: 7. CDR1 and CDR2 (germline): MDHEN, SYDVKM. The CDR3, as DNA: TGTGCCAGCAGTTTTGAGGGGACAGCGACCTACGAGCAGTACTTC. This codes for CASSFEGTATYEQYF. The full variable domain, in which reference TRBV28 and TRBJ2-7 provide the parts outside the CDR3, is DVKVTQSSRYLVKRTGEKVFLECVQDMDHENMFWYRQDPGLGLRLIYFSYDVKMKEKGDIPEGYSVSREKKERFSLILESASTNQTSMYLCASSFEGTATYEQYFGPGTRLTVT.

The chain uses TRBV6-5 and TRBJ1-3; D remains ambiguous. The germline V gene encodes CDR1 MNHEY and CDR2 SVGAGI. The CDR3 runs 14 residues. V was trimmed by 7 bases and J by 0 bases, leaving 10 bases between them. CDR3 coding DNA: TGTGCCAGCAAACTCAGTCTCTCTGGAAACACCATATATTTT. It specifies CASKLSLSGNTIYF.

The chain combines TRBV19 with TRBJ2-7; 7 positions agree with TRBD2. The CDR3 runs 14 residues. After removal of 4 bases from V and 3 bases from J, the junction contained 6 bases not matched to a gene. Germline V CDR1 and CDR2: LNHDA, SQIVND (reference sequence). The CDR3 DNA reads TGTGCCAGTAGTACTAGCGGCGGGCTCTACGAGCAGTACTTC. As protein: CASSTSGGLYEQYF. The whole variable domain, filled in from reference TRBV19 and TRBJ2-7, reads DGGITQSPKYLFRKEGQNVTLSCEQNLNHDAMYWYRQDPGQGLRLIYYSQIVNDFQKGDIAEGYSVSREKKESFPLTVTSAQKNPTAFYLCASSTSGGLYEQYFGPGTRLTVT.

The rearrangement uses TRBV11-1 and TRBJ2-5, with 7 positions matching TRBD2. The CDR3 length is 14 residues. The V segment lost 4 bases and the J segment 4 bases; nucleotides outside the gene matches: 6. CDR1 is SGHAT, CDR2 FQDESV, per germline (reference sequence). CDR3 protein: CASSSAGTIETQYF. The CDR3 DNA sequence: TGTGCCAGCAGCTCGGCCGGGACTATAGAGACCCAGTACTTC.